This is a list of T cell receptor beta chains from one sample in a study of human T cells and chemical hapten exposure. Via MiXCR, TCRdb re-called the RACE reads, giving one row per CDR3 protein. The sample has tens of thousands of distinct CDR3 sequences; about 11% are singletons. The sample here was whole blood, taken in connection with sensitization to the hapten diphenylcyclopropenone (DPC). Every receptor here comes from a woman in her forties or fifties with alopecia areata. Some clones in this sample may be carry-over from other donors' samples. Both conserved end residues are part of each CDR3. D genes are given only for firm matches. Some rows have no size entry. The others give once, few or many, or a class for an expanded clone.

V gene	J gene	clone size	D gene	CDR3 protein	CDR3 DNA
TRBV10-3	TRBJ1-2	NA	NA	CAISLEPYGYTF	TGTGCCATCAGTTTGGAGCCCTATGGCTACACCTTC
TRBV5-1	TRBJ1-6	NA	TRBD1	CASSFRTGQGDSPLHF	TGCGCCAGCAGCTTCCGGACAGGACAGGGCGATTCACCCCTCCACTTT
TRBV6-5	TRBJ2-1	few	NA	CASSYKGVGYNEQFF	TGTGCCAGCAGTTACAAGGGAGTGGGGTACAATGAGCAGTTCTTC
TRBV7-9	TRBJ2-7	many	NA	CASSYRPAPEQYF	TGTGCCAGCAGCTACAGACCGGCCCCCGAGCAGTACTTC
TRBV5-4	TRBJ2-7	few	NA	CASSLVSGYEQYF	TGTGCCAGCAGCTTGGTCAGTGGCTACGAGCAGTACTTC
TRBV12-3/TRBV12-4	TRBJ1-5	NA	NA	CASSLSEDQPQHF	TGTGCCAGCAGTTTATCCGAGGATCAGCCCCAGCATTTT
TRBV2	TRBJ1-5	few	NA	CASSVSVGNQPQHF	TGTGCCAGCAGTGTGTCGGTAGGGAATCAGCCCCAGCATTTT
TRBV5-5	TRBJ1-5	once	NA	CASSYGQSSNQPQHF	TGTGCCAGCAGCTACGGACAATCTAGCAATCAGCCCCAGCATTTT
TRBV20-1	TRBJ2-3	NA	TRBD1	CSARWTGRTDTQYF	TGCAGTGCTCGGTGGACAGGGCGTACAGATACGCAGTATTTT
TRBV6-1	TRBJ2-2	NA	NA	CASSAAGRAYTGELFF	TGTGCCAGCAGTGCCGCGGGAAGGGCGTACACCGGGGAGCTGTTTTTT
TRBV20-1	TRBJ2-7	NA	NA	CSAGRGGYEQYF	TGCAGTGCGGGGCGCGGAGGCTACGAGCAGTACTTC
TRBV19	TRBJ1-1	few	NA	CASAGREGGTEAFF	TGTGCCAGTGCGGGCAGGGAAGGTGGCACTGAAGCTTTCTTT
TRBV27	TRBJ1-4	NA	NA	CASSFSLSKGGEKLFF	TGTGCCAGCAGCTTTAGTCTTTCGAAAGGCGGTGAAAAACTGTTTTTT
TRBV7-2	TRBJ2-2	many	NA	CASIYDTATRELFF	TGTGCCAGCATCTACGACACAGCCACCCGGGAGCTGTTTTTT
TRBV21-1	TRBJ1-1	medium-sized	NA	CASSPGRFLRGTEAFF	TGTGCCAGCAGCCCAGGGAGGTTCCTGAGGGGCACTGAAGCTTTCTTT
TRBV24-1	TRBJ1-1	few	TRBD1	CATSPGTGPYTEAFF	TGTGCCACCAGCCCCGGGACAGGGCCATACACTGAAGCTTTCTTT
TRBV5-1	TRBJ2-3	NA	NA	CASNPGTSTDTQYF	TGCGCCAGCAACCCGGGGACCTCCACAGATACGCAGTATTTT
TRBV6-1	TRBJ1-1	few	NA	CASSGRTEAFF	TGTGCCAGCAGTGGACGGACTGAAGCTTTCTTT
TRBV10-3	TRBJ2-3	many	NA	CAISEGVSGSTDTQYF	TGTGCCATCAGTGAAGGGGTTAGCGGAAGCACAGATACGCAGTATTTT
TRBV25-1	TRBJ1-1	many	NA	CASTTPTGVNTEAFF	TGTGCCAGCACCACCCCGACAGGAGTGAACACTGAAGCTTTCTTT
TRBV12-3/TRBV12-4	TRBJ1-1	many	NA	CASNWAGRTEAFF	TGTGCCAGCAATTGGGCAGGGCGGACTGAAGCTTTCTTT
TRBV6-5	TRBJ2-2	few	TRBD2	CASRGVGTGELFF	TGTGCCAGTCGGGGGGTGGGCACCGGGGAGCTGTTTTTT
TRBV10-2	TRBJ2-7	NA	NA	CASSDPSGSSYEQYF	TGCGCCAGCAGTGACCCCAGTGGGAGCTCCTACGAGCAGTACTTC
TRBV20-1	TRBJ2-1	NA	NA	CSARESSHEQFF	TGCAGTGCTAGAGAATCGAGCCATGAGCAGTTCTTC
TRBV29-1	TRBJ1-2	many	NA	CSVTDPNYGYTF	TGCAGCGTTACGGACCCCAACTATGGCTACACCTTC
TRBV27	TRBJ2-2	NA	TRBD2	CATRFDGRVNTGELFF	TGTGCCACCAGATTTGACGGGAGGGTCAACACCGGGGAGCTGTTTTTT
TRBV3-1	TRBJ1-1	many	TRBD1	CASRDRDLIHTEAFF	TGTGCCAGCAGGGACAGGGATCTCATACACACTGAAGCTTTCTTT
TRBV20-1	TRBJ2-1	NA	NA	CSAPREGNLGNEQFF	TGCAGTGCCCCTAGGGAAGGGAATTTAGGCAATGAGCAGTTCTTC
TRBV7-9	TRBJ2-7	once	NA	CASSLTIYEQYF	TGTGCCAGCAGCTTAACCATCTACGAGCAGTACTTC
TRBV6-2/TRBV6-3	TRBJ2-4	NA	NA	CASSYALALAKNIQYF	TGTGCCAGCAGTTACGCACTAGCCCTAGCCAAAAACATTCAGTACTTC
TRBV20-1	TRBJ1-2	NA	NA	CSARDRRGSDGYTF	TGCAGTGCTAGAGATAGAAGGGGGTCAGATGGCTACACCTTC
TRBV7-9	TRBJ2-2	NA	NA	CASSPTSFGELFF	TGTGCCAGCAGCCCCACAAGTTTCGGGGAGCTGTTTTTT
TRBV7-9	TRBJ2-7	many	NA	CASSLVFGGRYEQYF	TGTGCCAGCAGCTTAGTCTTCGGGGGTCGGTACGAGCAGTACTTC
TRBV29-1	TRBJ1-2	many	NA	CSVEWGRYGYTF	TGCAGCGTTGAATGGGGCCGCTATGGCTACACCTTC
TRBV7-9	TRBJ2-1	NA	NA	CASSLVVVTVHNEQFF	TGTGCCAGCAGCTTAGTTGTTGTAACCGTCCACAATGAGCAGTTCTTC
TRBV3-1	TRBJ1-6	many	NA	CASSHGNQNSPLHF	TGTGCCAGCAGCCATGGGAACCAGAATTCACCCCTCCACTTT
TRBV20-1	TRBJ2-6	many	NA	CSADPSGNGANVLTF	TGCAGTGCCGACCCGTCAGGGAACGGGGCCAACGTCCTGACTTTC
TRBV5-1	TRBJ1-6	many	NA	CASSARQDSPLHF	TGCGCCAGCAGCGCAAGACAGGATTCACCCCTCCACTTT
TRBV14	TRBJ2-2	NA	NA	CASSPGPLNTGELFF	TGTGCCAGCAGCCCGGGGCCCCTAAACACCGGGGAGCTGTTTTTT
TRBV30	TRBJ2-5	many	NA	CAWSVSPVRRQETQYF	TGTGCCTGGAGTGTAAGCCCCGTACGGCGACAAGAGACCCAGTACTTC
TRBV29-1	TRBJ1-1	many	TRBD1	CSVEGVDREAFF	TGCAGCGTTGAAGGGGTGGACAGGGAAGCTTTCTTT
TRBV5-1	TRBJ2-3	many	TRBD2	CASSKDPGRVEDTQYF	TGCGCCAGCAGCAAAGATCCCGGGAGGGTGGAAGATACGCAGTATTTT
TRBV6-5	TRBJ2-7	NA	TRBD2	CASSYSLTSGSYEQYF	TGTGCCAGCAGTTACTCGTTAACTAGCGGGAGTTACGAGCAGTACTTC
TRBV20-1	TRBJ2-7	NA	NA	CSARDPLSDTYEQYF	TGCAGTGCTAGGGACCCTCTTAGCGATACCTACGAGCAGTACTTC